This note documents a single T cell receptor beta chain sequence. Its matching antigen is unknown. The record originates from a study of T cells in Graves' hyperthyroidism and ophthalmopathy. Study results and caveats: Most expanded thyroid clonotypes above 0.001 recurred in blood.

Patients aged 18 to 65 had newly diagnosed hyperthyroidism that had lasted under 2 months. TCR beta CDR3 regions were amplified from RNA. The HTBI primer set served for first-round RT-PCR of the TCR CDR3. TCRdb processed the multiplex PCR reads anew with MiXCR; each CDR3 protein has one entry. Of about 570,000 distinct CDR3 sequences listed, less than 15% were seen once; the top ten hold approximately 15%. CDR3 length equals 17 residues. V gave up 4 bases and J gave up 0 bases, with 15 bases separating them. Germline lookup yields CDR1 SEHNR and CDR2 FQNEAQ (reference sequence). The TCR comes from a woman between 40 and 55 years old with Graves' hyperthyroidism. The sample comprised blood. The gene calls are TRBV7-9 and TRBJ2-2; D possibly matches TRBD1 or TRBD2 (5 bases each). CDR3 sequence reads: CASSSDGAIANTGELFF. The CDR3 DNA is TGTGCCAGCAGCTCCGACGGGGCGATCGCGAACACCGGGGAGCTGTTTTTT.